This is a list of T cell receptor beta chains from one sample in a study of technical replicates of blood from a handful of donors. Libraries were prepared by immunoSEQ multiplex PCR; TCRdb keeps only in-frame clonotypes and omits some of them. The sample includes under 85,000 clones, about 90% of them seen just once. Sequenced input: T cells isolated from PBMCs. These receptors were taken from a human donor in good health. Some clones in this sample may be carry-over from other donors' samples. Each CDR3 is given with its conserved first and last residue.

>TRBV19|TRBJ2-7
CASSIVHGRYEQYF
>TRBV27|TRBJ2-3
CASSLSGGPADTQYF
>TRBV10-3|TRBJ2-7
CAISDRTSIYEQYF
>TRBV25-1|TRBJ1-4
CASSEWAGKGEKLFF
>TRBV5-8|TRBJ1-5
CASSAGTGAQPQHF
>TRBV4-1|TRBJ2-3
CASSQDFGTGDTQYF
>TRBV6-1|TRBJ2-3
CAAKASGTDTQYF
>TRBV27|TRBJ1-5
CASSPGRNQPQHF
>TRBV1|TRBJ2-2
CTSSQMGQGAITGELFF
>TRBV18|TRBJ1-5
CASSPPRDGANQPQHF
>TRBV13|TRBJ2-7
CASSPYRDTSYEQYF
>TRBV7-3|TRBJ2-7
CASSPITRQQGNPLYF
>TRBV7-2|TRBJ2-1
CASSLAAGGSGEQFF
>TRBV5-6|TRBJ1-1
CASSLWAGMNTEAFF
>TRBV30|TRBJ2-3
CAWGLAGGTDTQYF